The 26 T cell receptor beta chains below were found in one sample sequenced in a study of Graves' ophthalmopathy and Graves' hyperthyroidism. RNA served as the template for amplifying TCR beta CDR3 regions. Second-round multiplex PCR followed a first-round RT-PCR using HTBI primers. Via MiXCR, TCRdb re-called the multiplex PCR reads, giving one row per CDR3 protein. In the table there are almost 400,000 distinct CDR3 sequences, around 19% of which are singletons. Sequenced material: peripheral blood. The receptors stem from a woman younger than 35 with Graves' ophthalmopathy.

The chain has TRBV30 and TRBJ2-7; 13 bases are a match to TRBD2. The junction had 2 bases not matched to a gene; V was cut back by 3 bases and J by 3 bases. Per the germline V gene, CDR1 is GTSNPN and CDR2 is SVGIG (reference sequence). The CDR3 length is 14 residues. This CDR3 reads CAWSGLAGVYEQYF. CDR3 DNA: TGTGCCTGGAGCGGACTAGCGGGGGTCTACGAGCAGTACTTC.

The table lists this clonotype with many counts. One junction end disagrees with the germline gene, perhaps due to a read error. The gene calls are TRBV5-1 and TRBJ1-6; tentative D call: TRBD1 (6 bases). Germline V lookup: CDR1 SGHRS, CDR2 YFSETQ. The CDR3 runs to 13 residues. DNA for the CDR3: TGCGCCAGCAGCTCGTCTCCCGGGACACCGCTCCACTTT. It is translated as CASSSSPGTPLHF.

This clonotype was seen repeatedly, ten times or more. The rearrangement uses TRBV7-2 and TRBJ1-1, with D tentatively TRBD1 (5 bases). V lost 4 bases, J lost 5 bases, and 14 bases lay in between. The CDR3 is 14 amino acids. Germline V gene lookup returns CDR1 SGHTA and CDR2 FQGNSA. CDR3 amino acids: CASSYGTAGTEAFF. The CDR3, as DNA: TGTGCCAGCAGCTATGGGACGGCGGGAACTGAAGCTTTCTTT.

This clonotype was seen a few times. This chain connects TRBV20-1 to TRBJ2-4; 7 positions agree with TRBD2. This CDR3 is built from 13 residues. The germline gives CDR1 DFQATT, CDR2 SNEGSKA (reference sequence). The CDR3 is CSPRGGSVGIQYF. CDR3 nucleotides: TGCAGCCCGAGGGGCGGGAGCGTGGGCATTCAGTACTTC.

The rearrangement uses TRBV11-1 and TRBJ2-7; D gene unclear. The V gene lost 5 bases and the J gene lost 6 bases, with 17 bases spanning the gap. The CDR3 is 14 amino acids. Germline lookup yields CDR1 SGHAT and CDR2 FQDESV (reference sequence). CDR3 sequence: CASSISGTSREQYF. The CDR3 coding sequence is TGTGCCAGCAGCATCTCTGGAACATCGCGCGAGCAGTACTTC.

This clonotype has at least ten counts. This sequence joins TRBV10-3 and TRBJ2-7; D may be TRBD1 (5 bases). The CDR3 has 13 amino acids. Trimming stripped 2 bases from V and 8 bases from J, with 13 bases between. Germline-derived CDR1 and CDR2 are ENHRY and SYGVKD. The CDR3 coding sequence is TGTGCCATCAGTGAGACGTCAGGGCCCCAGCAGTACTTC. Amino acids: CAISETSGPQQYF.

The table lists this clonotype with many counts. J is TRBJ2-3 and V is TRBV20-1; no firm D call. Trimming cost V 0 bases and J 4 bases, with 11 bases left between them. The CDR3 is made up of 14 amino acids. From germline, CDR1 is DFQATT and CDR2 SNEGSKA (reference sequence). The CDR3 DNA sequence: TGCAGTGCTAGAGATGAAGGTGTTGCAGATACGCAGTATTTT. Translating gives CSARDEGVADTQYF.

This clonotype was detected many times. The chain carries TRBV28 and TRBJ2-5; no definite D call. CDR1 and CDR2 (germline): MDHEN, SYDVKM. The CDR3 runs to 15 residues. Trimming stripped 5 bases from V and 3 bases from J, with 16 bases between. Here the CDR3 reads CASSLPESLKETQYF. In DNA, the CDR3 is TGTGCCAGCAGTCTCCCGGAGTCCCTAAAAGAGACCCAGTACTTC.

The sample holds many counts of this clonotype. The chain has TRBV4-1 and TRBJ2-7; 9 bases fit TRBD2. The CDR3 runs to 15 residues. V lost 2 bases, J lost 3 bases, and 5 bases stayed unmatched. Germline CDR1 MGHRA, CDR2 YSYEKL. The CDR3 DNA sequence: TGCGCCAGCAGCCAATCTAGCGGGGCCCTCTACGAGCAGTACTTC. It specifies CASSQSSGALYEQYF.

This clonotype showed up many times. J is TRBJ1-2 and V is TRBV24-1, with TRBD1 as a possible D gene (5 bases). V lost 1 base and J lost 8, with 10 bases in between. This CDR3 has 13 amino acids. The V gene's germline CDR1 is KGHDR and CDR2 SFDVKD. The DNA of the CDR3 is TGTGCCACCAGTGATTTCAGACAGAACGGCTACACCTTC. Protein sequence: CATSDFRQNGYTF.

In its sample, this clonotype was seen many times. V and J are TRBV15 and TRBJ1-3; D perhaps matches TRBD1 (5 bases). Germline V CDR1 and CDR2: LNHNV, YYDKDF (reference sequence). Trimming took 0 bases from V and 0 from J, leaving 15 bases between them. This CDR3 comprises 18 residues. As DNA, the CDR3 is TGTGCCACCAGCAGAGATCTCTTTGGGGGGAACTCTGGAAACACCATATATTTT. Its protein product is CATSRDLFGGNSGNTIYF.

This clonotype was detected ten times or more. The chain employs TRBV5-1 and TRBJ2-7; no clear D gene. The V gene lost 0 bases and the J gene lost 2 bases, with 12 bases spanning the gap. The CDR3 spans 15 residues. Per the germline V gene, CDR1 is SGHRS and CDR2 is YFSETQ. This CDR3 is CASSLATPPPYEQYF. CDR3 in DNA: TGCGCCAGCAGCTTGGCGACACCCCCACCCTACGAGCAGTACTTC.

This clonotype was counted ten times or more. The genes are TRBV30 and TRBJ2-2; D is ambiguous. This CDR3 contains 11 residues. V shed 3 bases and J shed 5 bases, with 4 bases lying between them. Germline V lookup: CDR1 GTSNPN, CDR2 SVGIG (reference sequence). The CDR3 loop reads CAWRGTGELFF. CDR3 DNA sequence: TGTGCCTGGAGAGGTACCGGGGAGCTGTTTTTT.

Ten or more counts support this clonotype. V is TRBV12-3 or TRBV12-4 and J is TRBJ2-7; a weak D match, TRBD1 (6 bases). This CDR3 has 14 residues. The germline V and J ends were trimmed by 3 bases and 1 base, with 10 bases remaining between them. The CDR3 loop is CASSFPQGSYEQYF. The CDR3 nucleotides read TGTGCCAGCAGTTTCCCCCAGGGGTCCTACGAGCAGTACTTC.

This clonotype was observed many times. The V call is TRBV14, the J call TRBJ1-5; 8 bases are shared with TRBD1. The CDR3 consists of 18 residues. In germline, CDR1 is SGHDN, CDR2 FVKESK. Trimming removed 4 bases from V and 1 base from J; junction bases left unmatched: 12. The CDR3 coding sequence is TGTGCCAGCAGCCTCGGACAGGGATTTGTGAGGAGCAATCAGCCCCAGCATTTT. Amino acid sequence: CASSLGQGFVRSNQPQHF.

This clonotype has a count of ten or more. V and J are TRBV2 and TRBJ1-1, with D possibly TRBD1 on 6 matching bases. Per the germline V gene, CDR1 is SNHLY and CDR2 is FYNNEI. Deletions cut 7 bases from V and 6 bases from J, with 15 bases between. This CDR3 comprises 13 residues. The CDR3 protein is CASTENRDAEAFF. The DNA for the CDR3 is TGTGCCAGCACCGAAAACAGGGACGCTGAAGCTTTCTTT. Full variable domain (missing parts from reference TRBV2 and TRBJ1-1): EPEVTQTPSHQVTQMGQEVILRCVPISNHLYFYWYRQILGQKVEFLVSFYNNEISEKSEIFDDQFSVERPDGSNFTLKIRSTKLEDSAMYFCASTENRDAEAFFGQGTRLTVV.

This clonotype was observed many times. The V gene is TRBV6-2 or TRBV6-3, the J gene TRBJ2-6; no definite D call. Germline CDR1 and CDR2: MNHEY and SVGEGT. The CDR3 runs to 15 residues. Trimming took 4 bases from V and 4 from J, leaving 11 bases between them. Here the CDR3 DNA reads TGTGCCAGCAGTTTTAACTCAGCGGGGGCCAACGTCCTGACTTTC. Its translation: CASSFNSAGANVLTF.

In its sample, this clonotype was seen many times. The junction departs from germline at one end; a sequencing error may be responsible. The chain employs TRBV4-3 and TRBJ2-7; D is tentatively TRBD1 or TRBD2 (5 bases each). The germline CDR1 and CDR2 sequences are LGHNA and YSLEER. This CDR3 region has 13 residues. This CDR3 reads CASSPGPTYEQYF. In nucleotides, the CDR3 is TGTGCCAGCAGTCCGGGACCCACCTACGAGCAGTACTTC.

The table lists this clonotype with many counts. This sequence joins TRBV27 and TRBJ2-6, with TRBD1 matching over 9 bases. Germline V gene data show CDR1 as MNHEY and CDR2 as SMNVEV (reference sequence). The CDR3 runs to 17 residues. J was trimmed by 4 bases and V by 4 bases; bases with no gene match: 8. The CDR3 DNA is TGTGCCAGCAGTTCCCCGGGACAGGGTTTGGGGGCCAACGTCCTGACTTTC. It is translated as CASSSPGQGLGANVLTF.

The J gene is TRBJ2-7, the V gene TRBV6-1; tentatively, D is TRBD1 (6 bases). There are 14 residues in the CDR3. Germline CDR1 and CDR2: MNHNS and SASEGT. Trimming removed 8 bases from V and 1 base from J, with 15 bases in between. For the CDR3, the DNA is TGTGCCAGCCGAGCGACAGGCATATCCTACGAGCAGTACTTC. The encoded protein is CASRATGISYEQYF.

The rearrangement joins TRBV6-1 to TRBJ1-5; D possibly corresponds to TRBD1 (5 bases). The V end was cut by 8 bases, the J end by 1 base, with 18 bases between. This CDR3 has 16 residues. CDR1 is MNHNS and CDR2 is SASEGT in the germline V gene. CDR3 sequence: CASRDTQGGSNQPQHF. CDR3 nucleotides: TGTGCCAGCCGGGATACCCAGGGTGGAAGCAATCAGCCCCAGCATTTT.

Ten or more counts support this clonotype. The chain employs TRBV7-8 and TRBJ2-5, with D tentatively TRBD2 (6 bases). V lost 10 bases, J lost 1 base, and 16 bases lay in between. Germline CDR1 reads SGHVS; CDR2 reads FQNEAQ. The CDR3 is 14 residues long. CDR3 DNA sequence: TGTGCCACGGGGACTGAGACGTGCCAAGAGACCCAGTACTTC. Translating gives CATGTETCQETQYF.

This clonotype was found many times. CDR3 region: CSAILAGSYEQYF. The DNA of the CDR3 is TGCAGTGCTATACTAGCGGGATCCTACGAGCAGTACTTC. The chain couples TRBV20-1 to TRBJ2-7; 10 bases match TRBD2. There are 13 residues in the CDR3. CDR1 and CDR2 from the germline V gene are DFQATT and SNEGSKA (reference sequence). Trimming took 4 bases from V and 1 from J; bases not matched to a gene: 1.

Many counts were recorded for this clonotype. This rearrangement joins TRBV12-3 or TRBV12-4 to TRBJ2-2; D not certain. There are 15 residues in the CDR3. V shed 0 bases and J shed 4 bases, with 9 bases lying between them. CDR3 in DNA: TGTGCCAGCAGTTTAGCAGGGATTGGCACCGGGGAGCTGTTTTTT. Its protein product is CASSLAGIGTGELFF.

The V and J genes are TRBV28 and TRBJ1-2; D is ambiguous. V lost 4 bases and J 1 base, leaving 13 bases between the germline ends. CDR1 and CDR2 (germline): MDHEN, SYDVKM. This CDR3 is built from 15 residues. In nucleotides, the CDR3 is TGTGCCAGCAGTTACCCGTGCACTTGTAACTATGGCTACACCTTC. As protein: CASSYPCTCNYGYTF.

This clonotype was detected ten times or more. This CDR3 is CATSDDQKPQHF. The CDR3 DNA reads as TGTGCCACCAGTGATGACCAGAAGCCCCAGCATTTT. The chain links TRBV24-1 to TRBJ1-5; D gene unclear. From germline, CDR1 is KGHDR and CDR2 SFDVKD. Trimming left V 3 bases short and J 8 bases short, with 7 bases between. This CDR3 has 12 residues.